The next 26 T cell receptor beta chains were all read from a single sample in a study of T cell repertoires in MIS-A myocarditis (dated 2022 in TCRdb). The method was the immunoSEQ multiplex PCR assay. Drawn from immuneACCESS, this table holds only the in-frame rearrangements with V and J called that TCRdb kept. Clones are partly lost; checked studies trace under half to an unresolved V gene and leave the rest unexplained. Within this sample are approximately 7,100 clones, with around four fifths of them counted one time only. Less than 20% of the sample comes from the top ten. Sequenced material: right inferior lung lobe tissue obtained at autopsy. The origin of the receptors is a man aged 18 to 30 with fulminant myocarditis from multisystem inflammatory syndrome in adults (MIS-A) after COVID-19.

Judged by abundance, this clone is large. This chain links TRBV4-2 with TRBJ2-1; D is possibly TRBD1 (5 bases). The germline V and J ends were trimmed by 0 bases and 1 base, with 22 bases remaining between them. Germline V gene data show CDR1 as LGHNA and CDR2 as YNFKEQ. This CDR3 spans 20 amino acids. The CDR3 DNA is TGTGCCAGCAGCCAAGAGGTTCCGTCCTTAGGTACAGGTTCCTACAATGAGCAGTTCTTC. Its protein product is CASSQEVPSLGTGSYNEQFF.

The chain is built from TRBV7-9 and TRBJ2-3, with TRBD1 matching over 8 bases. V was clipped by 5 bases and J by 5 bases; unmatched bases: 6. This CDR3 has 14 residues. The V gene's germline CDR1 is SEHNR and CDR2 FQNEAQ (reference sequence). In DNA, the CDR3 is TGTGCCAGCAGCCCCTCAGGGGGCGGAGATACGCAGTATTTT. Its protein product is CASSPSGGGDTQYF. The full variable domain, rest sourced from reference TRBV7-9 and TRBJ2-3, is DTGVSQNPRHKITKRGQNVTFRCDPISEHNRLYWYRQTLGQGPEFLTYFQNEAQLEKSRLLSDRFSAERPKGSFSTLEIQRTEQGDSAMYLCASSPSGGGDTQYFGPGTRLTVL.

As concerns this clone: Other DNA sequences in this sample translate to the same CDR3. This chain links TRBV5-1 with TRBJ1-1; D perhaps matches TRBD1 (5 bases). The CDR3 loop spans 13 amino acids. Trimming shortened V by 0 bases and J by 4 bases, and 7 bases separated the two germline ends. Germline CDR1 is SGHRS and CDR2 is YFSETQ. The CDR3 loop is CASSLGGGTEAFF. The CDR3 nucleotides read TGCGCCAGCAGCTTGGGGGGGGGCACTGAAGCTTTCTTT.

The chain couples TRBV18 to TRBJ2-2; the match to TRBD1 covers 8 bases. V lost 4 bases to trimming and J lost 3 bases; unmatched junction nucleotides: 7. CDR3 size: 16 residues. Looked up from germline, CDR1 is KGHSH and CDR2 is LQKENI. This CDR3 is CASSRKTGADTGELFF. Written as DNA, the CDR3 is TGTGCCAGCTCACGGAAGACAGGGGCAGACACCGGGGAGCTGTTTTTT.

V and J are TRBV28 and TRBJ1-5; 11 nucleotides align to TRBD1. CDR3 length: 17 amino acids. After removal of 1 base from V and 6 bases from J, the junction contained 8 bases not matched to a gene. In germline, CDR1 is MDHEN, CDR2 SYDVKM. CDR3 sequence reads: CASSLLHGTGGFQPQHF. DNA of the CDR3: TGTGCCAGCAGTTTATTACACGGGACAGGGGGGTTTCAGCCCCAGCATTTT.

The chain recombines TRBV12-3 or TRBV12-4 with TRBJ2-7; D possibly corresponds to TRBD1 (5 bases). The CDR3 spans 13 residues. V dropped 3 bases and J dropped 3 bases, with 9 bases sitting between them. The CDR3 protein is CASSLTAGYEQYF. DNA for the CDR3: TGTGCCAGCAGTTTGACAGCCGGCTACGAGCAGTACTTC.

This clone was seen only a few times. This chain joins TRBV27 and TRBJ1-5, with a possible D match to TRBD1 (5 bases). V was trimmed by 5 bases and J by 2 bases, leaving 7 bases between them. The CDR3 consists of 13 residues. Germline CDR1 and CDR2: MNHEY and SMNVEV (reference sequence). The CDR3 spells CASSPGGNQPQHF. The CDR3, as DNA: TGTGCCAGCAGTCCGGGGGGCAATCAGCCCCAGCATTTT.

J is TRBJ2-1 and V is TRBV30; tentative D call: TRBD2 (5 bases). CDR3 length: 15 residues. V was clipped by 1 base and J by 6 bases, with 16 bases between them. Germline V gene lookup returns CDR1 GTSNPN and CDR2 SVGIG (reference sequence). The CDR3 protein is CAWSGPQVEGNEQFF. The CDR3 DNA reads as TGTGCCTGGAGTGGACCGCAGGTAGAGGGCAATGAGCAGTTCTTC.

The chain carries TRBV19 and TRBJ1-4; D is unclear. V lost 3 bases and J lost 4, with 3 bases in between. CDR1 is LNHDA and CDR2 is SQIVND in the germline V gene (reference sequence). This CDR3 comprises 12 residues. CDR3 amino acids: CASSIHNEKLFF. Written as DNA, the CDR3 is TGTGCCAGTAGTATCCATAATGAAAAACTGTTTTTT.

The chain is built from TRBV3-1 (or the pseudogene TRBV3-2) and TRBJ1-6; D is unresolved. The V end was cut by 0 bases, the J end by 7 bases, with 16 bases between. Per the germline V gene, CDR1 is LGHDT and CDR2 is YNNKEL (reference sequence). This CDR3 contains 17 residues. The CDR3 loop reads CASSQDEVSDSNSPLHF. The CDR3 DNA is TGTGCCAGCAGCCAAGATGAAGTTAGCGACTCCAATTCACCCCTCCACTTT.

V usage is TRBV29-1 and J usage is TRBJ1-3; no definite D call. V gave up 3 bases and J gave up 1 base, with 7 bases separating them. Germline values: CDR1 SQVTM, CDR2 ANQGSEA. The CDR3 length is 13 residues. CDR3 coding DNA: TGCAGCGTTGAGTCGGAATCTGGAAACACCATATATTTT. This sequence encodes CSVESESGNTIYF.

In this sample, this clone turned up a few times. The chain uses TRBV19 and TRBJ1-1, with D hard to call. V dropped 6 bases and J dropped 1 base, with 9 bases sitting between them. Per germline, CDR1 LNHDA and CDR2 SQIVND (reference sequence). This CDR3 is 13 amino acids long. CDR3 in amino acids: CASSRSRNTEAFF. CDR3 DNA: TGTGCCAGTAGCCGGTCTAGGAACACTGAAGCTTTCTTT.

This clone appeared a few times. The rearrangement links TRBV7-9 to TRBJ2-7, with D perhaps matching TRBD1 (8 bases). The length of the CDR3 is 15 residues. V lost 5 bases to trimming and J lost 2 bases, with 16 bases between them. CDR1 is SEHNR, CDR2 FQNEAQ, per germline (reference sequence). As DNA, the CDR3 is TGTGCCAGCAGCACGACAGGGGAGGGGACCTACGAGCAGTACTTC. Translated, it gives CASSTTGEGTYEQYF.

This clone turned up a few times. This chain uses TRBV2 with TRBJ2-7; 8 bases map to TRBD2. V shed 8 bases and J 3 bases; nucleotides not matched to a gene: 3. The CDR3 covers 12 residues. Germline V gives CDR1 SNHLY, CDR2 FYNNEI. The CDR3 here is CASVAGGYEQYF. CDR3 DNA sequence: TGTGCCAGCGTGGCGGGGGGCTACGAGCAGTACTTC.

The chain combines TRBV28 with TRBJ2-7, with a tentative D call TRBD1 (5 bases). The CDR3 has 13 residues. V was cut by 7 bases and J by 4 bases, with 14 bases left in between. Germline CDR1 MDHEN, CDR2 SYDVKM. CDR3 in amino acids: CASNPSDIYEQYF. In nucleotides, the CDR3 is TGTGCCAGCAATCCTTCGGACATATACGAGCAGTACTTC.

This chain connects TRBV7-9 to TRBJ1-2; D is undetermined. V lost 5 bases, J lost 1 base, and 5 bases lay in between. The V gene's germline CDR1 is SEHNR and CDR2 FQNEAQ (reference sequence). This CDR3 spans 12 amino acids. This CDR3 is CASSPNNYGYTF. The CDR3 nucleotides read TGTGCCAGCAGCCCCAATAACTATGGCTACACCTTC.

The V and J genes are TRBV11-3 and TRBJ2-3, with a possible D match to TRBD2 (5 bases). The germline V gene has CDR1 SGHNT and CDR2 YENEEA. The CDR3 runs 14 residues. V was shortened by 0 bases and J by 3 bases, with 7 bases between the two germline ends. DNA of the CDR3: TGTGCCAGCAGCTTAGACCGGAGGACAGATACGCAGTATTTT. Translating it yields CASSLDRRTDTQYF.

The rearrangement uses TRBV3-1 (or the pseudogene TRBV3-2) and TRBJ1-5; unclear D gene. The CDR3 contains 12 residues. The V gene's germline CDR1 is LGHDT and CDR2 YNNKEL (reference sequence). The V and J ends lost 0 bases and 6 bases respectively, with 3 bases between them. CDR3 bases: TGTGCCAGCAGCCAAGATGGTCAGCCCCAGCATTTT. Translated, it gives CASSQDGQPQHF.

The chain is built from TRBV6-5 and TRBJ2-7; possibly TRBD2 for D (6 bases). The CDR3 covers 15 residues. V was trimmed by 3 bases and J by 4 bases, leaving 16 bases between them. Germline CDR1 MNHEY, CDR2 SVGAGI. The CDR3 reads CASSYRRGGWYEQYF. In DNA, the CDR3 is TGTGCCAGCAGTTATCGGAGGGGTGGCTGGTACGAGCAGTACTTC.

V and J are TRBV6-5 and TRBJ1-2; no firm D call. Germline values: CDR1 MNHEY, CDR2 SVGAGI. V dropped 0 bases and J dropped 9 bases, with 8 bases sitting between them. There are 12 residues in the CDR3. In nucleotides, the CDR3 is TGTGCCAGCAGTTACTCGTTGAATAGCTACACCTTC. It specifies CASSYSLNSYTF.

This clone was observed a handful of times. Written as DNA, the CDR3 is TGCGCCAGCAGCCAAAGTTGGGCGGACGGGAACACTGAAGCTTTCTTT. Protein sequence: CASSQSWADGNTEAFF. The chain has TRBV4-3 and TRBJ1-1; D is uncertain. V was cut by 2 bases and J by 1 base, with 14 bases left in between. The CDR3 loop spans 16 amino acids. Germline CDR1 reads LGHNA; CDR2 reads YSLEER.

The chain employs TRBV28 and TRBJ1-4; D gene uncertain. CDR3 length: 15 amino acids. With 5 bases removed from V and 0 bases from J, the gap between germline ends came to 10 bases. CDR1 is MDHEN, CDR2 SYDVKM, per germline. CDR3 nucleotides: TGTGCCAGCAGTGCCCTCGGTACAACTAATGAAAAACTGTTTTTT. Its translation is CASSALGTTNEKLFF. The whole variable domain, filled in from reference TRBV28 and TRBJ1-4, reads DVKVTQSSRYLVKRTGEKVFLECVQDMDHENMFWYRQDPGLGLRLIYFSYDVKMKEKGDIPEGYSVSREKKERFSLILESASTNQTSMYLCASSALGTTNEKLFFGSGTQLSVL.

The gene calls are TRBV6-2 or TRBV6-3 and TRBJ2-1; the D is unclear. Germline V CDR1 and CDR2: MNHEY, SVGEGT. The CDR3 runs 15 residues. V was clipped by 6 bases and J by 0 bases, with 12 bases between them. CDR3: CASSAGLSSYNEQFF. The CDR3 DNA sequence: TGTGCCAGCAGCGCAGGATTGAGCTCCTACAATGAGCAGTTCTTC.

The J gene is TRBJ1-5, the V gene TRBV7-9; a weak D match, TRBD1 (6 bases). Germline V gives CDR1 SEHNR, CDR2 FQNEAQ (reference sequence). The CDR3 extends over 16 amino acids. Trimming cost V 5 bases and J 5 bases, with 19 bases left between them. DNA for the CDR3: TGTGCCAGCAGCCCATACTCCGGGACAAATTATCAGCCCCAGCATTTT. It specifies CASSPYSGTNYQPQHF.

This rearrangement joins TRBV10-3 to TRBJ2-3; 8 bases align to TRBD2. The J segment lost 4 bases and the V segment lost 3 bases, leaving 21 bases of the junction unmatched. The CDR3 is made up of 20 amino acids. Germline V gene data show CDR1 as ENHRY and CDR2 as SYGVKD. CDR3 amino acids: CAISDWTAQTTGGPPDTQYF. In nucleotides, the CDR3 is TGTGCCATCAGTGATTGGACAGCCCAGACGACGGGGGGGCCACCAGATACGCAGTATTTT.

This chain connects TRBV2 to TRBJ1-4, with D tentatively TRBD1 (5 bases). Germline V CDR1 and CDR2: SNHLY, FYNNEI. This CDR3 has 14 amino acids. V was pared by 6 bases and J by 3 bases, with 11 bases between. This CDR3 is CASSRASANEKLFF. In DNA form, the CDR3 reads TGTGCCAGCAGCAGGGCCTCCGCTAATGAAAAACTGTTTTTT. The variable domain in full, completed from reference TRBV2 and TRBJ1-4, reads EPEVTQTPSHQVTQMGQEVILRCVPISNHLYFYWYRQILGQKVEFLVSFYNNEISEKSEIFDDQFSVERPDGSNFTLKIRSTKLEDSAMYFCASSRASANEKLFFGSGTQLSVL.